This TCR beta chain was captured in a study of blood T cell repertoires in COVID-19. Whole-study context: T cells, B-cell-depleted T cells, or PBMCs provided the cDNA or gDNA that served as material.

Here immunoSEQ multiplex PCR was the method, and the copy in TCRdb shows in-frame clones only, minus some. This repertoire shows tens of thousands of clones, 70% to 90% found once; its top ten account for approximately 8.1%. Sequenced material: peripheral blood. The sequence was collected from an older man with active or convalescent COVID-19.

This CDR3 reads CASSDSRTGRGQETQYF. DNA of the CDR3: TGCGCCAGCAGTGATTCGAGGACAGGGCGCGGCCAAGAGACCCAGTACTTC. The V gene is TRBV10-1, the J gene TRBJ2-5; 8 nucleotides align to TRBD1. The CDR3 has 17 amino acids. Germline V gene sequence: CDR1 WNHNN, CDR2 SYGVQD (reference sequence). Trimming at V came to 3 bases and at J to 1 base, leaving 10 bases not matched to a gene.